This is a list of T cell receptor beta chains from one sample in a study of pediatric ulcerative colitis. Here immunoSEQ multiplex PCR was the method, and the copy in TCRdb shows in-frame clones only, minus some. The sample contains about 60,000 clones, approximately 87% of which appear only once. Sequencing used blood. Receptors originate from a boy between 10 and 17 years old who was a control in a study of pediatric ulcerative colitis. CDR3s include the opening cysteine and the closing phenylalanine or tryptophan. D genes are given only for firm matches. Size values are once, few and many counts, or a class for expanded clones, and some rows have none.

- | TRBJ2-7 | TRBV6-5 | - | TGTGCCAGCACACAGGGTCTCGAGCAGTACTTC | CASTQGLEQYF
- | TRBJ1-4 | TRBV5-4 | TRBD1 | TGTGCCAGCGGCGTAGGGACAGGGCCTGAAAAACTGTTTTTT | CASGVGTGPEKLFF
- | TRBJ2-3 | TRBV4-3 | TRBD1 | TGCGCCAGCAGCCTCTACAGGGGGGATACGCAGTATTTT | CASSLYRGDTQYF
- | TRBJ2-7 | TRBV2 | - | TGTGCCAGTCGTACTTACGAGCAGTACTTC | CASRTYEQYF
once | TRBJ2-7 | TRBV7-9 | TRBD2 | TGTGCCAGCAGCTCTAGCGGTGTCTACGAGCAGTACTTC | CASSSSGVYEQYF
- | TRBJ1-3 | TRBV7-8 | - | TGTGCCAGCAGAGGACGCAGCTCTGGAAACACCATATATTTT | CASRGRSSGNTIYF
- | TRBJ2-3 | TRBV20-1 | - | TGCAGTGCTGGCCCGGGAGATACGCAGTATTTT | CSAGPGDTQYF
- | TRBJ2-7 | TRBV5-6 | - | TGTGCCAGCAGCCCCGGATGGGGTGCCACCTACGAGCAGTACTTC | CASSPGWGATYEQYF
few | TRBJ1-2 | TRBV4-3 | - | TGCGCCAGCAGCCAAGAGGTCGAGTCGGCAGGGCTTGGCTACACCTTC | CASSQEVESAGLGYTF
- | TRBJ2-4 | TRBV7-2 | - | TGTGCCAGCAGCTACCGAGGGCGGGTGGAAAACATTCAGTACTTC | CASSYRGRVENIQYF
- | TRBJ2-1 | TRBV27 | TRBD1 | TGTGCCAGCAGTTCCGGGACAGTCCAATACAATGAGCAGTTCTTC | CASSSGTVQYNEQFF
- | TRBJ2-7 | TRBV7-8 | TRBD1 | TGTGCCAGCAGCTCCCCCCGGGGACAGGCTATCTACGAGCAGTACTTC | CASSSPRGQAIYEQYF
- | TRBJ1-5 | TRBV30 | TRBD1 | TGTGCCTGGAGTACCGGGACAGGGGGCCGGAGCAATCAGCCCCAGCATTTT | CAWSTGTGGRSNQPQHF
- | TRBJ1-2 | TRBV5-1 | TRBD1 | TGCGCCAGCAGCTTGGACAGGGGATGGGATGGCTACACCTTC | CASSLDRGWDGYTF
- | TRBJ2-2 | TRBV28 | - | TGTGCCAGCAGTTTATCGATTAGCGGCTACACCGGGGAGCTGTTTTTT | CASSLSISGYTGELFF
- | TRBJ2-7 | TRBV7-2 | - | TGTGCCAGCAGCTCTTCTTTATACGAGCAGTACTTC | CASSSSLYEQYF
- | TRBJ2-5 | TRBV7-6 | TRBD2 | TGTGCCAGCAGCTTAGAATTTAGCGGGAGGTGGGAGACCCAGTACTTC | CASSLEFSGRWETQYF
- | TRBJ2-3 | TRBV18 | - | TGTGCCAGCTCACCCTCGACAGGCGGTACCAGCACAGATACGCAGTATTTT | CASSPSTGGTSTDTQYF
- | TRBJ1-1 | TRBV7-6 | TRBD1 | TGTGCCAGCAGCTTAGAGGGACAGAAAGCTTTCTTT | CASSLEGQKAFF
- | TRBJ2-1 | TRBV27 | TRBD1 | TGTGCCAGCAGTATCGCGACAGGGGGCAATGAGCAGTTCTTC | CASSIATGGNEQFF
few | TRBJ1-5 | TRBV15 | - | TGTGCCACCAGCCTGACGGGGGATAGCAATCAGCCCCAGCATTTT | CATSLTGDSNQPQHF
- | TRBJ1-2 | TRBV6-5 | - | TGTGCCAGCAGTTACTCGATCGGCAGACCGACCTATGGCTACACCTTC | CASSYSIGRPTYGYTF
- | TRBJ1-4 | TRBV9 | - | TGTGCCAGCAGCCCCCAAGGTGCAGGAAATGAAAAACTGTTTTTT | CASSPQGAGNEKLFF
- | TRBJ2-5 | TRBV27 | - | TGTGCCAGCAGTTTACTGACCGGGACTGAAATGAACTTC | CASSLLTGTEMNF
- | TRBJ2-7 | TRBV18 | - | TGTGCCAGCTCCTCCTCCGGATGGTACGAGCAGTACTTC | CASSSSGWYEQYF
- | TRBJ2-3 | TRBV6-4 | TRBD2 | TGTGCCAGCAGTGACGCGGGGGGGGGCACAGATACGCAGTATTTT | CASSDAGGGTDTQYF
- | TRBJ2-1 | TRBV29-1 | - | TGCAGCGTTGTGTGGCTTCTTGCGCTGTCCTCCTACAATGAGCAGTTCTTC | CSVVWLLALSSYNEQFF
once | TRBJ2-7 | TRBV20-1 | - | TGCAGTGTCCCGTCTACCTACGAGCAGTACTTC | CSVPSTYEQYF
- | TRBJ1-4 | TRBV28 | - | TGTGCCAGCAGCCCAAACAGTGCAACTAATGAAAAACTGTTTTTT | CASSPNSATNEKLFF
- | TRBJ1-2 | TRBV19 | - | TGTGCCAGTAGTCAAATCACGGCAGGGCACGGCTACACCTTC | CASSQITAGHGYTF
- | TRBJ2-5 | TRBV7-2 | - | TGTGCCAGCAGCCGAGGAGGGGAAGAGACCCAGTACTTC | CASSRGGEETQYF
- | TRBJ2-7 | TRBV28 | TRBD2 | TGTGCCAGCAGTAGGGGGCGGGAGGGCCTCGGGTACGAGCAGTACTTC | CASSRGREGLGYEQYF
- | TRBJ2-3 | TRBV6-4 | - | TGTGCCAGCAGTGCCCACTCTCCCGGCGGGGCGGGCACAGATACGCAGTATTTT | CASSAHSPGGAGTDTQYF
- | TRBJ2-2 | TRBV5-1 | TRBD1 | TGCGCCAGGTTGCAATCTTTGTTCCGGGACAGCTACAAAAAAGACACCGGGGAGCTGTTTTTT | CARLQSLFRDSYKKDTGELFF
- | TRBJ2-7 | TRBV11-3 | - | TGTGCCAGCAGCTTAAGTGCAGGGGACCACGAGCAGTACTTC | CASSLSAGDHEQYF
once | TRBJ1-1 | TRBV4-1 | - | TGCGCCAGCAGCCAAGTAGTTATAGTGAACACTGAAGCTTTCTTT | CASSQVVIVNTEAFF
- | TRBJ2-5 | TRBV5-1 | TRBD2 | TGCGCCAGCAGCATCACGCTAGCGGGACGGGAGACCCAGTACTTC | CASSITLAGRETQYF
once | TRBJ2-7 | TRBV5-6 | TRBD1 | TGTGCCAGCAGCACCGGGACAGGGAGATACGAGCAGTACTTC | CASSTGTGRYEQYF
- | TRBJ2-7 | TRBV5-1 | - | TGCGCCAGCAGCTTATTGGGGGCGTGGGAGCAGTACTTC | CASSLLGAWEQYF
- | TRBJ2-3 | TRBV5-4 | TRBD2 | TGTGCCAGCAGACCGGGACTAGCGGCTACAGATACGCAGTATTTT | CASRPGLAATDTQYF
- | TRBJ2-1 | TRBV25-1 | - | TGTGCCAGCAGTGGGGACGGTTACAATGAGCAGTTCTTC | CASSGDGYNEQFF
once | TRBJ1-1 | TRBV6-5 | - | TGTGCCAGCAGAAACTTTGACAAGAACACTGAAGCTTTCTTT | CASRNFDKNTEAFF
few | TRBJ1-5 | TRBV7-6 | - | TGTGCCAGCAGCTTAATACAGGGAAGCAATCAGCCCCAGCATTTT | CASSLIQGSNQPQHF
- | TRBJ2-2 | TRBV18 | - | TGTGCCAGCTCACCACCGCAGAGAGGGGAGCTGTTTTTT | CASSPPQRGELFF
- | TRBJ1-5 | TRBV11-1 | - | TGTGCCAGCAGCTTAGGCAATCAGCCCCAGCATTTT | CASSLGNQPQHF
- | TRBJ1-1 | TRBV19 | - | TGTGCCAGTAGTATTTCAGGGACGCAGAACACTGAAGCTTTCTTT | CASSISGTQNTEAFF